Below, 13 T cell receptor beta chains from the same sample are listed, as sequenced in a study of shared clonotypes between healthy human individuals. The method was immunoSEQ multiplex PCR; TCRdb's version includes in-frame clones alone and lacks a portion of them. Among around 100,000 clones listed, about 66% were seen once. The specimen was memory CD8+ T cells sorted from blood. As for subset: CD45RO+ cells pooled with CCR7-negative TemRA cells. Every receptor here comes from a woman under 40 in good health.

This clone was counted many times. The gene calls are TRBV9 and TRBJ2-7, with D perhaps given as TRBD1 or TRBD2 (5 bases each). Looked up from germline, CDR1 is SGDLS and CDR2 is YYNGEE. V was pared by 0 bases and J by 3 bases, with 19 bases between. This CDR3 contains 17 residues. CDR3 residues: CASSVGGTGPLVYEQYF. DNA of the CDR3: TGTGCCAGCAGCGTAGGGGGGACCGGGCCCCTGGTCTACGAGCAGTACTTC.

In its sample, this clone was seen many times. The V gene is TRBV6-5, the J gene TRBJ2-3; the match to TRBD1 covers 8 bases. There are 15 residues in the CDR3. CDR1 MNHEY and CDR2 SVGAGI come from the germline V gene. Trimming cost V 7 bases and J 3 bases; bases outside gene matches: 9. Here the CDR3 DNA reads TGTGCCAGCACCCTAGGACAGGGACAGACAGATACGCAGTATTTT. This sequence encodes CASTLGQGQTDTQYF.

This clone was detected ten times or more. The sample carries other DNA sequences with the same CDR3. The V gene is TRBV28, the J gene TRBJ2-6; D remains ambiguous. Looked up from germline, CDR1 is MDHEN and CDR2 is SYDVKM. The CDR3 runs to 16 residues. Trimming left V 5 bases short and J 0 bases short, with 11 bases between. In DNA form, the CDR3 reads TGTGCCAGCAGTCCGACACTCGGCTCTGGGGCCAACGTCCTGACTTTC. Its translation: CASSPTLGSGANVLTF.

The rearrangement uses TRBV6-6 and TRBJ2-4, with 8 nucleotides matching TRBD1. The germline gives CDR1 MNHNY, CDR2 SVGAGI (reference sequence). Trimming cost V 10 bases and J 0 bases; bases outside gene matches: 11. The CDR3 loop spans 16 amino acids. CDR3 DNA: TGTGCCACCAATCAGGGGGCGGGTTTAGCCAAAAACATTCAGTACTTC. The encoded protein is CATNQGAGLAKNIQYF.

This clone was picked up many times. The V and J genes are TRBV25-1 and TRBJ2-2; D may match TRBD1 or TRBD2 (5 bases each). This CDR3 has 13 residues. V dropped 2 bases and J dropped 4 bases, with 5 bases sitting between them. Germline-derived CDR1 and CDR2 are MGHDK and SYGVNS. The CDR3 loop is CASSEGGTGELFF. DNA of the CDR3: TGTGCCAGCAGTGAAGGGGGCACCGGGGAGCTGTTTTTT.

Points on this clone: This may come from a read error, since a much larger clone is one base off. The V call is TRBV5-5, the J call TRBJ1-5; perhaps TRBD1 as D (6 bases). Trimming removed 1 base at V and 2 bases at J, with 10 bases between. This CDR3 has 15 residues. CDR1 is SGHKS and CDR2 is YYEKEE in the germline V gene (reference sequence). Here the CDR3 DNA reads TGTGCCAGCAGCTTGAGGGCAGGGGGCAATCAGCCCCAGCATTTT. Translating gives CASSLRAGGNQPQHF. Looking up the rest from reference TRBV5-5 and TRBJ1-5 gives the full variable domain: DAGVTQSPTHLIKTRGQQVTLRCSPISGHKSVSWYQQVLGQGPQFIFQYYEKEERGRGNFPDRFSARQFPNYSSELNVNALLLGDSALYLCASSLRAGGNQPQHFGDGTRLSIL.

This rearrangement joins TRBV28 to TRBJ2-1; possibly TRBD2 for D (5 bases). Trimming stripped 4 bases from V and 8 bases from J, with 15 bases between. Per the germline V gene, CDR1 is MDHEN and CDR2 is SYDVKM. CDR3 length: 14 residues. The CDR3 sequence: CASSSRAWVDEQFF. DNA for the CDR3: TGTGCCAGCAGTTCGAGGGCCTGGGTTGATGAGCAGTTCTTC.

This chain connects TRBV18 to TRBJ1-1, with 7 positions matching TRBD1. Germline trimming cut 3 bases from V and 10 bases from J; bases unmatched to any gene: 11. The CDR3 has 14 amino acids. Per the germline V gene, CDR1 is KGHSH and CDR2 is LQKENI. The CDR3 DNA sequence: TGTGCCAGCTCACCCCTAGGGACAGTTTTAGGAGCTTTCTTT. Translation gives CASSPLGTVLGAFF.

In its sample, this clone was seen a few times. The rearrangement links TRBV7-9 to TRBJ2-1; D uncertain. V lost 1 base to trimming and J lost 5 bases, with 3 bases between them. The CDR3 has 12 amino acids. Germline lookup yields CDR1 SEHNR and CDR2 FQNEAQ (reference sequence). The CDR3 nucleotides read TGTGCCAGCAGCTTAGTCGACAATGAGCAGTTCTTC. Translation: CASSLVDNEQFF.

This chain links TRBV6-5 with TRBJ2-7; possibly TRBD1 for D (5 bases). This CDR3 has 14 amino acids. Germline V gene lookup returns CDR1 MNHEY and CDR2 SVGAGI. Deletions cut 2 bases from V and 7 bases from J, with 15 bases between. The CDR3 is CASSYGQGFLEQYF. The CDR3 nucleotides are TGTGCCAGCAGTTACGGGCAGGGCTTTCTGGAGCAGTACTTC.

This chain connects TRBV5-4 to TRBJ1-2; D gene ambiguous. V lost 2 bases, J lost 3 bases, and 11 bases lay in between. CDR1 SGHNT and CDR2 YYREEE come from the germline V gene (reference sequence). The CDR3 length is 14 residues. CDR3: CASSFFFGDYGYTF. Written as DNA, the CDR3 is TGTGCCAGCAGCTTTTTTTTTGGGGACTATGGCTACACCTTC.

This chain joins TRBV6-4 and TRBJ2-3; 10 positions agree with TRBD1. The CDR3 has 15 residues. CDR1 and CDR2 from the germline V gene are MRHNA and SNTAGT. J gave up 2 bases and V 5 bases, and 4 bases lay outside the gene matches. The CDR3: CASSPGTGVTDTQYF. CDR3 DNA sequence: TGTGCCAGCAGTCCCGGGACAGGGGTCACAGATACGCAGTATTTT.

The chain carries TRBV25-1 and TRBJ2-5; TRBD2 agrees at 10 bases. The J call may be in error: the DNA end matches TRBJ2-7 better. CDR1 MGHDK and CDR2 SYGVNS come from the germline V gene. The length of the CDR3 is 17 residues. CDR3 nucleotides: TGTGCCAGCAGTGAACCTAGCGGGAGCAAAGTTCACTACGAGCAGTACTTC. As protein: CASSEPSGSKVHYEQYF.